This TCR beta chain originates from a study of T cells in Graves' hyperthyroidism and ophthalmopathy (dated by TCRdb to the late 2010s). With regard to the full study: Peripheral blood samples were taken at the time of initial diagnosis, prior to any treatment. To identify distinguishing TCR V-J signatures, a discovery cohort of about 100 patients was used, comprising 43 with Graves' ophthalmopathy and some 57 with stable Graves' hyperthyroidism. Whether ophthalmopathy could be predicted prospectively was tested in an independent validation cohort made up of roughly 19 hyperthyroidism patients plus 17 patients who later progressed to ophthalmopathy. The roughly 99 discovery patients were divided at random into training and test sets in a 7:3 ratio. In addition, the study compared T-cell repertoires in thyroid tissue and in blood from about 6 Graves' hyperthyroidism patients. Once sampling was done, hyperthyroidism patients were given methimazole at a starting dose of 30 mg daily, whereas ophthalmopathy patients were given high-dose intravenous methylprednisolone. The paper describes TCR Vbeta CDR3 sequencing of 140 or so peripheral blood samples, made up of about 40 ophthalmopathy patients, 70 to 75 hyperthyroidism patients and roughly 17 progressor patients.

The germline V and J ends show losses of 4 bases and 0 bases respectively, and no gene match explains 9 bases of the junction. There are 16 amino acids in the CDR3, from cysteine to phenylalanine inclusive. Of all the DNA, just the CDR3 is kept, 48 bases in frame from base 1. CDR1 LNHDA and CDR2 SQIVND were looked up in the germline V gene (reference sequence). Moderately to severely active disease, a Clinical Activity Score of at least 3, a NOSPECS grade of at least 4, and a duration under 3 months were present in ophthalmopathy patients. Patients with uncontrolled infections, other autoimmune diseases, pregnancy or lactation were excluded. Diagnoses relied on clinical symptoms, serum thyroxine and TRAb, thyroid ultrasound and orbital computed tomography. PBMCs were isolated from about 10 ml of fresh peripheral blood by Ficoll-Paque density gradient centrifugation. Total RNA was extracted with Trizol reagent, and quality was checked on an Agilent 2100 Bioanalyzer.

The TCR beta CDR3 regions were amplified from RNA transcripts. The first round of RT-PCR for the TCR CDR3 was performed with the HTBI primer set and the Qiagen OneStep RT-PCR kit. Libraries were constructed in a second round of multiplex PCR, after which size selection and purification were performed. The libraries were sequenced on an Illumina HiSeq2000 using paired-end 100 bp reads. Concerning the study's data processing: SOAPnuke was used to process the raw data, removing reads that contained adapters or uncalled bases, had a mean Phred below 15, or lacked an exact match to the constant primer or identifier. High-quality paired reads were merged with COPE v1.2.5, and unique nucleotide sequences were defined as clonotypes. MiTCR v1.1 was used to align clonotypes to the IMGT TRBV, TRBD and TRBJ reference segments. The analysis was restricted to V-J combinations with a frequency above 0.0001, which together covered 99% to 99.2% of the repertoires. The TCS score was defined as the ratio of F50 (clonal expansion) to E x V (chaos), calculated using BLOSUM62-based TCRdist between CDR3 peptides within each V-J. Welch's t-statistics and random forest reduced roughly 540 V-J features to 13, which were used in a naive Bayes classifier (R e1071). TCRdb took the public reads, trimmed them with fastp at Q25, ran MiXCR for clone calling and kept in-frame beta chains. Rows merge per CDR3 protein into single entries with the most common DNA and genes. None of the V and J calls come from the authors' own analysis; TCRdb made them. Present in this sample are roughly 650,000 distinct CDR3 sequences, more than 15% of which were seen just once. The top ten clonotypes cover around 3.3% of the sample.

General study outcomes and caveats: Blood samples also contained most of the expanded thyroid clonotypes (frequency above 0.001), which suggests that blood repertoires may reflect thyroid immune responses. No statistical method was used to set the sample size in advance, and investigators knew the group allocation. A model built on a 13 V-J signature distinguished ophthalmopathy from stable hyperthyroidism, reaching 87.88% sensitivity and 81.08% specificity in cross-validation and 80%/75% in testing. In validation, the model predicted progression to ophthalmopathy with around 71% sensitivity and 72.22% specificity, a median of around six months before onset.

This clonotype has more than one count but fewer than ten. The antigen it binds to is not known. Base quality data are lacking; no much larger clone is found one base away. The origin of this receptor is a middle-aged woman with Graves' ophthalmopathy. Input material: blood. The V and J genes are TRBV19 and TRBJ2-7; 7 middle bases align to TRBD1. At the DNA level, the sequence is TGTGCCAGTAGTACGACCGGGACAGCGTCCTCCTACGAGCAGTACTTC. This sequence encodes CASSTTGTASSYEQYF.